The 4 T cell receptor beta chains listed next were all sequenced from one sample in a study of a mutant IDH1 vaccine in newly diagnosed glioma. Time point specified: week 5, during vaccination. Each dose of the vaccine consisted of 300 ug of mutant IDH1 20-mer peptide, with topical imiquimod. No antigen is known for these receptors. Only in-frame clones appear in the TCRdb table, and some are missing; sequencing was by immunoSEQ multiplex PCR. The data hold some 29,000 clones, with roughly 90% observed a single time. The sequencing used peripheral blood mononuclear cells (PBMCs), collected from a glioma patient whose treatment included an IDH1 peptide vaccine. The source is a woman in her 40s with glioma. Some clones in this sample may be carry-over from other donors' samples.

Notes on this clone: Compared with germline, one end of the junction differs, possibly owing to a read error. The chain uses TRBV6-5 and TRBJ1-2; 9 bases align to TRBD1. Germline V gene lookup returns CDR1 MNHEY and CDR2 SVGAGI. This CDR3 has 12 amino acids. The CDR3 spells CASSYSTGGLHF. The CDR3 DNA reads TGTGCCAGCAGTTACTCGACAGGGGGATTACACTTC.

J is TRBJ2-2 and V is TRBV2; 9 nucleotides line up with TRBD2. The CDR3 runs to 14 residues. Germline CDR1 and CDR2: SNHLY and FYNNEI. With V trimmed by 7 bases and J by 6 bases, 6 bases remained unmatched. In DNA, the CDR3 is TGTGCCAGCACGTTAGAGCGGGGGGCCGGGGAGCTGTTTTTT. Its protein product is CASTLERGAGELFF.

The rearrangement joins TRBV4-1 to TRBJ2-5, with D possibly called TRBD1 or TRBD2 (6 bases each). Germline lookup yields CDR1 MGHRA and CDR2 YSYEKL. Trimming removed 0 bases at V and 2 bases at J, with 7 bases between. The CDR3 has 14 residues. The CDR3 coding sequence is TGCGCCAGCAGCCAAGAAGGGGGGCAAGAGACCCAGTACTTC. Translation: CASSQEGGQETQYF.

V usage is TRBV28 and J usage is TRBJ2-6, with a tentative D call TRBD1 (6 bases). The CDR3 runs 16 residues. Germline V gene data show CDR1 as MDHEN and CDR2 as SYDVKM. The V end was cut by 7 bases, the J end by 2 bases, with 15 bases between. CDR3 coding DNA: TGTGCCAGCACCGCCCACTGGGGGCCTGGGGCCAACGTCCTGACTTTC. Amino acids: CASTAHWGPGANVLTF.